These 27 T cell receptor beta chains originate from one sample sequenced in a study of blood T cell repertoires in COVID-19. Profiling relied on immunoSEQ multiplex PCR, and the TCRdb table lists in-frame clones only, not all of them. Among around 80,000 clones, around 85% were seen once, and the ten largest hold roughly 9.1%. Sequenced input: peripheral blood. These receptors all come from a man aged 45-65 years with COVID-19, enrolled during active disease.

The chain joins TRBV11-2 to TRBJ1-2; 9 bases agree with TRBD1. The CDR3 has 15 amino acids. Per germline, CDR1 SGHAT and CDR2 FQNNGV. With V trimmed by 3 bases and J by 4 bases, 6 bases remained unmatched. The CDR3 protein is CASSFEGTGLYGYTF. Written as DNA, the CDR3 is TGTGCCAGCAGCTTTGAAGGGACAGGGCTCTATGGCTACACCTTC.

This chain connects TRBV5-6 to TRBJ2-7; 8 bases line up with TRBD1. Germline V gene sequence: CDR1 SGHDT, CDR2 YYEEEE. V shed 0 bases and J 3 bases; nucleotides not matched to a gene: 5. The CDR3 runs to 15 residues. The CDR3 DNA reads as TGTGCCAGCAGCTTGGGACAGGGGTGGGGCTACGAGCAGTACTTC. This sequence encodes CASSLGQGWGYEQYF.

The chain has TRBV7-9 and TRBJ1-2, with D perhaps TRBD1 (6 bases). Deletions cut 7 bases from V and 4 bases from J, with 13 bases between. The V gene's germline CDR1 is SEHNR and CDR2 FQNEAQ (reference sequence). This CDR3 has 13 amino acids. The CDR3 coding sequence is TGTGCCAGCACGAGGACAGCGGCCTATGGCTACACCTTC. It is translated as CASTRTAAYGYTF.

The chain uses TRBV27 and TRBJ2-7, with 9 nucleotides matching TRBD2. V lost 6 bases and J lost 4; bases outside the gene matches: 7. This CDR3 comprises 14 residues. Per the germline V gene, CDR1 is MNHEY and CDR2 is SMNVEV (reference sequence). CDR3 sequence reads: CASRLAGATYEQYF. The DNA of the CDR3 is TGTGCCAGCAGATTAGCGGGAGCCACATACGAGCAGTACTTC.

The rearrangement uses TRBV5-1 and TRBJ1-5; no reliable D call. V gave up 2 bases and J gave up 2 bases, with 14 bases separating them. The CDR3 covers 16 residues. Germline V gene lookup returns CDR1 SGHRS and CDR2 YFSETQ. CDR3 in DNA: TGCGCCAGCAGCTTTGGGCCAATGGTGGGCAATCAGCCCCAGCATTTT. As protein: CASSFGPMVGNQPQHF.

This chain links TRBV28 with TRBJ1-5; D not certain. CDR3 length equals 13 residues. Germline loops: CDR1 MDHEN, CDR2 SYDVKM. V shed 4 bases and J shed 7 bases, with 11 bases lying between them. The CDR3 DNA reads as TGTGCCAGCAGTTCCACAGCGGGACAGCCCCAGCATTTT. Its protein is CASSSTAGQPQHF.

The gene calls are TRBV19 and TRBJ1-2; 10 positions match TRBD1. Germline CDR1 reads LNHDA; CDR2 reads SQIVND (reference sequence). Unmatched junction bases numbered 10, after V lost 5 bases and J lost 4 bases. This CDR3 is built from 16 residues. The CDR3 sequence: CASSARPGQGIYGYTF. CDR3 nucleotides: TGTGCCAGTAGTGCCCGCCCGGGACAGGGGATCTATGGCTACACCTTC.

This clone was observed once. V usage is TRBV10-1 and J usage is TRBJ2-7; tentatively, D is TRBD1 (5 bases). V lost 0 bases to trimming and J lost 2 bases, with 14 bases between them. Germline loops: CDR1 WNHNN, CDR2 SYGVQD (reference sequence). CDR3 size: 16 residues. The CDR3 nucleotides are TGCGCCAGCAGTGAGTCGAAACACAGGACGACCTACGAGCAGTACTTC. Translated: CASSESKHRTTYEQYF.

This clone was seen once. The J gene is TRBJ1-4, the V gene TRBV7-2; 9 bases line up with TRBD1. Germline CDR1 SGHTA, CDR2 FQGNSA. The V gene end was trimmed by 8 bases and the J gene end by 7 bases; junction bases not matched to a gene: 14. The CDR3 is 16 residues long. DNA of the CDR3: TGTGCCAGCGCCGATCACGCCGGGACAGGGCCTGAAAAACTGTTTTTT. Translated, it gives CASADHAGTGPEKLFF. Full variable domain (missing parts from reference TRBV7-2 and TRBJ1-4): GAGVSQSPSNKVTEKGKDVELRCDPISGHTALYWYRQSLGQGLEFLIYFQGNSAPDKSGLPSDRFSAERTGGSVSTLTIQRTQQEDSAVYLCASADHAGTGPEKLFFGSGTQLSVL.

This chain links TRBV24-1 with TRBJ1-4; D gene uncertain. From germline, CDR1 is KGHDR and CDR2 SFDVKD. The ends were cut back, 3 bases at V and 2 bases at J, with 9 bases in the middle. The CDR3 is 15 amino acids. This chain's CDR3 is CATSDAGSTNEKLFF. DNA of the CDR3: TGTGCCACCAGTGATGCGGGGTCTACTAATGAAAAACTGTTTTTT.

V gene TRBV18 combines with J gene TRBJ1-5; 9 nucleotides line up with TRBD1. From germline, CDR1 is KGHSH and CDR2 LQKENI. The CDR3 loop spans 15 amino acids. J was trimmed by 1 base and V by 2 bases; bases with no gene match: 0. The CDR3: CASSPGTGSNQPQHF. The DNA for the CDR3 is TGTGCCAGCTCACCAGGGACAGGGAGCAATCAGCCCCAGCATTTT.

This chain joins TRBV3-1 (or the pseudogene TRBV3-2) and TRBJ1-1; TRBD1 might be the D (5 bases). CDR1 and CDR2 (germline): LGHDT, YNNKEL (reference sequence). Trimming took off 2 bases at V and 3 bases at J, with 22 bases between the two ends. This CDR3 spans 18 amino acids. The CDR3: CASSQFPRRGGWDTEAFF. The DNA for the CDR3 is TGTGCCAGCAGCCAATTTCCCCGGAGGGGCGGATGGGACACTGAAGCTTTCTTT.

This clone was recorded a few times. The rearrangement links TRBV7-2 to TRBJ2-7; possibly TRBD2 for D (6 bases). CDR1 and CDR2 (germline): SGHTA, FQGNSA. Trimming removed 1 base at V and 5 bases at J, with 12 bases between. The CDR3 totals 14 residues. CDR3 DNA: TGTGCCAGCAGCTTAGTTCGGGCGGGAAACGAGCAGTACTTC. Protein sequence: CASSLVRAGNEQYF.

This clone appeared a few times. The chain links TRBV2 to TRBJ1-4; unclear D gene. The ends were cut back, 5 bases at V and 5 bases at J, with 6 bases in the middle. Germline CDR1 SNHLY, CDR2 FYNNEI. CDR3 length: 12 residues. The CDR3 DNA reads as TGTGCCAGCAGTCAGAACAATGAAAAACTGTTTTTT. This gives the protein CASSQNNEKLFF.

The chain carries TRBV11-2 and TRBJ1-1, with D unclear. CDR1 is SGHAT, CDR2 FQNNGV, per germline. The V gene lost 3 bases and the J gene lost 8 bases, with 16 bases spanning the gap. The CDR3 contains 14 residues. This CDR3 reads CASSFGVSGKEAFF. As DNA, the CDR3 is TGTGCCAGCAGCTTCGGGGTTTCAGGAAAAGAAGCTTTCTTT.

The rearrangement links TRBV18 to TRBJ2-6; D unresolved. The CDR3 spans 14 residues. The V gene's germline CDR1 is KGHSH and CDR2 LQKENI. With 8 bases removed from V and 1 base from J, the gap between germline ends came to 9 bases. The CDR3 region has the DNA TGTGCCAGCACCAGCGTGTCTGGGGCCAACGTCCTGACTTTC. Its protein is CASTSVSGANVLTF.

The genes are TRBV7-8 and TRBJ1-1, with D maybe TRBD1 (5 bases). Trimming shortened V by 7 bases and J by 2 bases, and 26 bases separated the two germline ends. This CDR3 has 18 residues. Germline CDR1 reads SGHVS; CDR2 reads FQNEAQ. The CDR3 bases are TGTGCCAGCAACTCCCTCGGAAGGGGCCCAGGAACTAACACTGAAGCTTTCTTT. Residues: CASNSLGRGPGTNTEAFF.

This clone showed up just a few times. CDR3 coding DNA: TGTGCCAGCAGCCTAAAGCCGGGTGGCACTGAAGCTTTCTTT. As protein: CASSLKPGGTEAFF. The chain uses TRBV3-1 (or the pseudogene TRBV3-2) and TRBJ1-1; D unresolved. The CDR3 totals 14 residues. V lost 4 bases and J 4 bases, leaving 13 bases between the germline ends. CDR1 LGHDT and CDR2 YNNKEL come from the germline V gene (reference sequence).

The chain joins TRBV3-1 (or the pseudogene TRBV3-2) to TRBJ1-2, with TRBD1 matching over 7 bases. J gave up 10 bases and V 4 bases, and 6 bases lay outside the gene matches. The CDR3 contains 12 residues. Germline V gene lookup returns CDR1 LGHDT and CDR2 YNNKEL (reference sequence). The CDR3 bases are TGTGCCAGCAGCCCGGACAGGAATTTCTACACCTTC. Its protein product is CASSPDRNFYTF.

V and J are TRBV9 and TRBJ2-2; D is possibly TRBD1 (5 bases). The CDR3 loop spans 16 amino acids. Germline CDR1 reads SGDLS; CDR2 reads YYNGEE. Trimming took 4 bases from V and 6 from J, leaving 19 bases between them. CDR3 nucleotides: TGTGCCAGCAGCCCCCAAGGGCAGGGCGCGGCCGGGGAGCTGTTTTTT. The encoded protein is CASSPQGQGAAGELFF.

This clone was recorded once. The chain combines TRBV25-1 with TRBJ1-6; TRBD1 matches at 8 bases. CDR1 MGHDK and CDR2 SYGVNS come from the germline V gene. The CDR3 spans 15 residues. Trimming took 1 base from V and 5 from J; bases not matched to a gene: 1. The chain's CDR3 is CASSELDRDNSPLHF. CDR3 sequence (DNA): TGTGCCAGCAGTGAATTGGACAGGGATAATTCACCCCTCCACTTT.

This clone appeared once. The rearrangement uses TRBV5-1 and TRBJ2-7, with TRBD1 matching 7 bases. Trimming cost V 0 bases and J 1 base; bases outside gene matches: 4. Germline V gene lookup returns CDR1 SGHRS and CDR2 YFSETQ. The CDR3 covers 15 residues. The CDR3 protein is CASSLAGDRSYEQYF. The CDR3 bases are TGCGCCAGCAGCTTGGCCGGGGACAGATCCTACGAGCAGTACTTC. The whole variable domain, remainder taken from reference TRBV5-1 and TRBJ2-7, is KAGVTQTPRYLIKTRGQQVTLSCSPISGHRSVSWYQQTPGQGLQFLFEYFSETQRNKGNFPGRFSGRQFSNSRSEMNVSTLELGDSALYLCASSLAGDRSYEQYFGPGTRLTVT.

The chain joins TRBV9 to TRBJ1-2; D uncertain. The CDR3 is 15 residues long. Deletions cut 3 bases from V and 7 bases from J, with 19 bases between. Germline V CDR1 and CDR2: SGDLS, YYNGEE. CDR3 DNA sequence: TGTGCCAGCAGCGAGGGAGGACGGAGCCGGTTTGGCTACACCTTC. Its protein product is CASSEGGRSRFGYTF. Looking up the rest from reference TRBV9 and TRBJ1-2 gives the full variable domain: DSGVTQTPKHLITATGQRVTLRCSPRSGDLSVYWYQQSLDQGLQFLIQYYNGEERAKGNILERFSAQQFPDLHSELNLSSLELGDSALYFCASSEGGRSRFGYTFGSGTRLTVV.

The CDR3 coding sequence is TGTGCCAGCAGTTACAGGACTACCAATGAGCAGTTCTTC. This sequence encodes CASSYRTTNEQFF. The chain combines TRBV6-2 or TRBV6-3 with TRBJ2-1, with D possibly TRBD2 on 6 matching bases. CDR1 is MNHEY, CDR2 SVGEGT, per germline. The CDR3 is 13 amino acids. V was trimmed by 2 bases and J by 6 bases, leaving 8 bases between them.

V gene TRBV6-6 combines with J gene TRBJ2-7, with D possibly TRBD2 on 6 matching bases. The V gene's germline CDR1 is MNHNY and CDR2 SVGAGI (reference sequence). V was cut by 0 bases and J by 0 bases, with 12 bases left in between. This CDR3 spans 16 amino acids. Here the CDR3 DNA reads TGTGCCAGCAGTTACTCGGGCGGTAGCGGCTCCTACGAGCAGTACTTC. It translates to CASSYSGGSGSYEQYF.

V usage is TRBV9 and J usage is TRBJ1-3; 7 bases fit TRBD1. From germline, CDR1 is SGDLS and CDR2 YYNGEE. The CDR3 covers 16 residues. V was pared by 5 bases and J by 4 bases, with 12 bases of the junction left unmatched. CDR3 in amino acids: CASSDQRQGRGNTIYF. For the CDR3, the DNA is TGTGCCAGCAGTGACCAAAGACAGGGCCGAGGAAACACCATATATTTT.

CDR3 sequence reads: CASSIATGGTDTQYF. The CDR3 DNA follows: TGTGCCAGTAGTATTGCGACAGGGGGCACAGATACGCAGTATTTT. The chain employs TRBV19 and TRBJ2-3; 8 bases align to TRBD1. Losses at the gene ends were 3 bases for V and 1 base for J; bases not matched to a gene: 3. This CDR3 has 15 amino acids. The germline V gene encodes CDR1 LNHDA and CDR2 SQIVND (reference sequence).